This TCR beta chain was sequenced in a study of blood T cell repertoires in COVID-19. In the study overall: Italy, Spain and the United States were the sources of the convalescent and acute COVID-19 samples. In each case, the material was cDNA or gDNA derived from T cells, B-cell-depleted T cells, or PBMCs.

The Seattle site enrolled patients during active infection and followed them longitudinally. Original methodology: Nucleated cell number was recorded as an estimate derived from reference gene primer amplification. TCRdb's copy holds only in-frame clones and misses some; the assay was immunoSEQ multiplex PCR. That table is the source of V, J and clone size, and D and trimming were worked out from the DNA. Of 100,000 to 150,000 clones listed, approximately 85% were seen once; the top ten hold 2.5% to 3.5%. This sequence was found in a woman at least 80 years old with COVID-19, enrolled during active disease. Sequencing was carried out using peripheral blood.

CDR3 sequence (DNA): TGTGCCAGCAGCTCCGGGACAGGGGTATACGAGCAGTACTTC. It codes for CASSSGTGVYEQYF. J is TRBJ2-7 and V is TRBV7-9; 10 bases are a match to TRBD1. V shed 4 bases and J 4 bases; nucleotides not matched to a gene: 4. Germline V gives CDR1 SEHNR, CDR2 FQNEAQ (reference sequence). The CDR3 contains 14 residues.